This T cell receptor beta chain was sequenced during a study of blood T cell repertoires in COVID-19. Overall study context: Samples taken during acute and convalescent COVID-19 were collected in the United States, Italy and Spain. Nucleic acid was either cDNA or gDNA, and it came from T cells, B-cell-depleted T cells, or PBMCs.

Profiled with immunoSEQ multiplex PCR; TCRdb holds only in-frame clones, not every one. The table lists around 140,000 clones, 80% of them singletons. This receptor was obtained from a man between 65 and 85 years old who had recovered from COVID-19. The sample comprised peripheral blood.

In DNA form, the CDR3 reads TGTGCCAGCCTTGCGGGGGCGGAGGGCTACACCTTC. Translated, it gives CASLAGAEGYTF. The V call is TRBV28, the J call TRBJ1-2; weak D call: TRBD1 (6 bases). V dropped 8 bases and J dropped 8 bases, with 15 bases sitting between them. CDR3 length: 12 amino acids. Per germline, CDR1 MDHEN and CDR2 SYDVKM.